This T cell receptor (beta chain) came from a study of T cell clonotyping in hematopoietic cell transplantation. Study details: Recipient samples before transplant were obtained post-cytoreduction.

Time point noted: recipient sample about 28 days before transplant, after cytoreduction. Recipients were bled about 28 days pretransplant and at posttransplant days 30, 100, 180. Clones were sequenced by immunoSEQ multiplex PCR, and TCRdb holds only the in-frame ones, with some missing. Found here are tens of thousands of clones, around 83% of them singletons; the top ten hold about 24%. Study-wide results and caveats: Pathologically expanded recipient clonotypes increased progressively from day 30 to day 180 as diversity fell.

CDR1 is MRHNA, CDR2 SNTAGT, per germline. CDR3 length: 14 amino acids. Trimming removed 4 bases at V and 3 bases at J, with 9 bases between. As regards this clone: Its specificity is unknown.

This clonotype originated in a woman aged 55-70 years with acute myeloid leukemia. Some clones in this sample may be carry-over from other donors' samples. The input for sequencing was peripheral blood mononuclear cells, taken before stem cell transplant. The chain joins TRBV6-4 to TRBJ2-2; maybe TRBD1 (6 bases). CDR3 amino acids: CASSARGDTGELFF. The DNA of the CDR3 is TGTGCCAGCAGTGCCAGGGGCGACACCGGGGAGCTGTTTTTT.